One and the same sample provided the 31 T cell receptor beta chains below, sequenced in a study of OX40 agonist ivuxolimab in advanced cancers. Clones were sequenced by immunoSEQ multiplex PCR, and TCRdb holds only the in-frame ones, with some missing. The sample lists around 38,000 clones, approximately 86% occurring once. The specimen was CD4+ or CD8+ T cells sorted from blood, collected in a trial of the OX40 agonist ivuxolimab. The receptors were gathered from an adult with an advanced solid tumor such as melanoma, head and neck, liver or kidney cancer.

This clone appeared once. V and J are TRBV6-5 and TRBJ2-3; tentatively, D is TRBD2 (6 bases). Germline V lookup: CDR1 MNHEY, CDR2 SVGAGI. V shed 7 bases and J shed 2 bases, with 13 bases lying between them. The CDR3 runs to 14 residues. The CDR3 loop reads CASTGRGPTDTQYF. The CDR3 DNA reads TGTGCCAGCACTGGGCGGGGACCCACAGATACGCAGTATTTT.

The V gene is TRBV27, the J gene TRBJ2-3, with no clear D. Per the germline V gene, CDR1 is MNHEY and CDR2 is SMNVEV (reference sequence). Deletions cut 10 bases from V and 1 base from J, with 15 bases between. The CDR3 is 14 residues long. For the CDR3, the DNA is TGTGCCACCGCGAGCCACATGGGCACAGATACGCAGTATTTT. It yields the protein CATASHMGTDTQYF.

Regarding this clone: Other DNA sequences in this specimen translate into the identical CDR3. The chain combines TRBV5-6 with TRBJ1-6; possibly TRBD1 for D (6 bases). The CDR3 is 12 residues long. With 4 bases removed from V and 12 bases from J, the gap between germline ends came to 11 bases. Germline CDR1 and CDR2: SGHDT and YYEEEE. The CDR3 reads CASSLGTLPLHF. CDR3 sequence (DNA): TGTGCCAGCAGCCTAGGGACATTACCCCTCCACTTT.

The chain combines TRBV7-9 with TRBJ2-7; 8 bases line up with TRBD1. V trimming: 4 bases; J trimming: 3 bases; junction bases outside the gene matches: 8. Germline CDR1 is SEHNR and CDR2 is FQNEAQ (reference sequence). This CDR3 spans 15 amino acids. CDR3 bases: TGTGCCAGCAGCTGGGACAGGATCCCTTACTACGAGCAGTACTTC. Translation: CASSWDRIPYYEQYF.

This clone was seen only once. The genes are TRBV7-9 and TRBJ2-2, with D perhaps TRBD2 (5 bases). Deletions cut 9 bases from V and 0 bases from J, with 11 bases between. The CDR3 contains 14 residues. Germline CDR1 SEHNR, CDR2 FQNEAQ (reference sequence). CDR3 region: CASTGGANTGELFF. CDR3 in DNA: TGTGCCAGTACCGGAGGAGCGAACACCGGGGAGCTGTTTTTT.

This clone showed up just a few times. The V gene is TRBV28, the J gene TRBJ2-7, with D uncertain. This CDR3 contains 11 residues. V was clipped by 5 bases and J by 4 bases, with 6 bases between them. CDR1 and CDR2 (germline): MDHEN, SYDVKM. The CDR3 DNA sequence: TGTGCCAGCAGTCCTCAGTACGAGCAGTACTTC. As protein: CASSPQYEQYF.

The CDR3 DNA reads as TGTGCCAGCAATCGGGGCACTCAGCCCCAGCATTTT. Translated, it gives CASNRGTQPQHF. The chain joins TRBV2 to TRBJ1-5; D is perhaps TRBD1 (5 bases). This CDR3 is built from 12 residues. CDR1 is SNHLY and CDR2 is FYNNEI in the germline V gene. V dropped 7 bases and J dropped 6 bases, with 10 bases sitting between them.

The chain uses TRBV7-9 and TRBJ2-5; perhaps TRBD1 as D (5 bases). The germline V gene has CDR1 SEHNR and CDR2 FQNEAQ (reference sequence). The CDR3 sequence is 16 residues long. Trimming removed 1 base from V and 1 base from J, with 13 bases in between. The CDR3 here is CASSLGRAGPQETQYF. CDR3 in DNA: TGTGCCAGCAGCTTAGGCAGGGCCGGCCCCCAAGAGACCCAGTACTTC.

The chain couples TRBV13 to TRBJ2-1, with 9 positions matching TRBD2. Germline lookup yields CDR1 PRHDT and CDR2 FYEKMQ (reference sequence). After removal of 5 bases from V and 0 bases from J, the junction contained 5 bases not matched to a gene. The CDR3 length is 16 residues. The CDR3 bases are TGTGCCAGCAGCCCCCTGACTAGCGGCTCCTACAATGAGCAGTTCTTC. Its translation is CASSPLTSGSYNEQFF.

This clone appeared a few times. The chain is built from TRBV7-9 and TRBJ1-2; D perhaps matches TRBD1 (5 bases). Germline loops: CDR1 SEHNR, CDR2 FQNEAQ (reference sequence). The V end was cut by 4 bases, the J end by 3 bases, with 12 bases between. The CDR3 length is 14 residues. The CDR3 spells CASSSILTDYGYTF. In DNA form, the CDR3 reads TGTGCCAGCAGCTCCATCCTGACAGACTATGGCTACACCTTC.

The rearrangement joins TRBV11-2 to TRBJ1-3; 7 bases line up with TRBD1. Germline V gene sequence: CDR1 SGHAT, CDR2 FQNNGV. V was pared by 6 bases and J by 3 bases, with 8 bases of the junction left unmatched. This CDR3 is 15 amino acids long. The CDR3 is CASRKDRLIGNTIYF. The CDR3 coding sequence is TGTGCCAGCAGAAAGGACAGGCTCATTGGAAACACCATATATTTT.

For the CDR3, the DNA is TGTGCCAGCAGCTTAGCGGGGGCTTGGAATGAGCAGTTCTTC. It specifies CASSLAGAWNEQFF. V gene TRBV9 combines with J gene TRBJ2-1; 9 bases are a match to TRBD2. Germline CDR1 SGDLS, CDR2 YYNGEE. The CDR3 is 14 amino acids. The V and J ends lost 4 bases and 7 bases, in that order; junction bases with no gene match: 6.

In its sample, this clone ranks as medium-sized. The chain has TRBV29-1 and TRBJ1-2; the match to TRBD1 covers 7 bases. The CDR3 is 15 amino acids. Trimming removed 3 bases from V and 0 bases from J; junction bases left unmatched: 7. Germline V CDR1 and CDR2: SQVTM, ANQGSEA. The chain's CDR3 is CSVDGQAPANYGYTF. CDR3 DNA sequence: TGCAGCGTTGATGGACAGGCACCAGCTAACTATGGCTACACCTTC.

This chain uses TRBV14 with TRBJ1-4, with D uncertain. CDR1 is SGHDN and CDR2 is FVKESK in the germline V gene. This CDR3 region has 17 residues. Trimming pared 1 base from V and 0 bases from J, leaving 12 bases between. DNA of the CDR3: TGTGCCAGCAGCCAAGGACCCGCCGAAGCAACTAATGAAAAACTGTTTTTT. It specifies CASSQGPAEATNEKLFF. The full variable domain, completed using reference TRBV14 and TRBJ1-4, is EAGVTQFPSHSVIEKGQTVTLRCDPISGHDNLYWYRRVMGKEIKFLLHFVKESKQDESGMPNNRFLAERTGGTYSTLKVQPAELEDSGVYFCASSQGPAEATNEKLFFGSGTQLSVL.

This CDR3 is CASSPKVSYNEQFF. The CDR3 bases are TGTGCCAGCAGCCCAAAGGTCAGCTACAATGAGCAGTTCTTC. The gene calls are TRBV13 and TRBJ2-1; D gene unclear. V lost 5 bases to trimming and J lost 3 bases, with 11 bases between them. Germline CDR1 reads PRHDT; CDR2 reads FYEKMQ (reference sequence). This CDR3 region has 14 residues.

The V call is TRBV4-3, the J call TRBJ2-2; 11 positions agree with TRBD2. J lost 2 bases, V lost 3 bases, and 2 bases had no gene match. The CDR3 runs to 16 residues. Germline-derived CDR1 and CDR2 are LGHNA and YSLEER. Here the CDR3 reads CASSHRLAGNTGELFF. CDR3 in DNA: TGCGCCAGCAGCCACAGACTAGCGGGAAACACCGGGGAGCTGTTTTTT.

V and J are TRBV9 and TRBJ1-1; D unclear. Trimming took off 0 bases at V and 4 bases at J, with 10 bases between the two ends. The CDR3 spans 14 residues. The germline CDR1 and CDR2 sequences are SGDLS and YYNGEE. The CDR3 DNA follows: TGTGCCAGCAGCGTAGCCGGGCTGCCCACTGAAGCTTTCTTT. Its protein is CASSVAGLPTEAFF.

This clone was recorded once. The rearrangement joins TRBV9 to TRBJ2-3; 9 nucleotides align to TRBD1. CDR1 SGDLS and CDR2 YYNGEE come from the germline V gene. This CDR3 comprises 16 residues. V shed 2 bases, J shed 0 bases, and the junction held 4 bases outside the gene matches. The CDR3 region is CASSVNRGQSTDTQYF. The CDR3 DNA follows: TGTGCCAGCAGCGTCAACAGGGGGCAAAGCACAGATACGCAGTATTTT.

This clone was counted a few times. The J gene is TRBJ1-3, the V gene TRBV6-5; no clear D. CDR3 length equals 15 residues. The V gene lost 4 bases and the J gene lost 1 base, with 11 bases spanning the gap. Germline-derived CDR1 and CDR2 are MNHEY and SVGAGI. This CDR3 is CASSLHEGSGNTIYF. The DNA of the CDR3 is TGTGCCAGCAGTTTGCACGAGGGTTCTGGAAACACCATATATTTT.

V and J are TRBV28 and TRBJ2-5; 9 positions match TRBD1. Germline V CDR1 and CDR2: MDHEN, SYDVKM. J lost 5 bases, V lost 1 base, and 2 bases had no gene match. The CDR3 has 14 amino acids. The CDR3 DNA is TGTGCCAGCAGTTTATCACAGGGGGCCGAGACCCAGTACTTC. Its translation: CASSLSQGAETQYF.

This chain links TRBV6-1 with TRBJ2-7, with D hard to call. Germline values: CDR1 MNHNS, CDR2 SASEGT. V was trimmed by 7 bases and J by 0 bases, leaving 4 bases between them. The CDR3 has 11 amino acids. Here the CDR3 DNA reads TGTGCCAGCACGTCCTCCTACGAGCAGTACTTC. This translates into CASTSSYEQYF.

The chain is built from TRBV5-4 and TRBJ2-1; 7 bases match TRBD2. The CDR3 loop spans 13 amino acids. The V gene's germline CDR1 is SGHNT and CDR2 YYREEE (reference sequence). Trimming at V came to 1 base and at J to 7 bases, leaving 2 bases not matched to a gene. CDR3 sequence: CASSLNGGNEQFF. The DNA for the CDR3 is TGTGCCAGCAGCTTGAACGGGGGGAATGAGCAGTTCTTC. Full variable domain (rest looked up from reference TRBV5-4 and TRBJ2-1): ETGVTQSPTHLIKTRGQQVTLRCSSQSGHNTVSWYQQALGQGPQFIFQYYREEENGRGNFPPRFSGLQFPNYSSELNVNALELDDSALYLCASSLNGGNEQFFGPGTRLTVL.

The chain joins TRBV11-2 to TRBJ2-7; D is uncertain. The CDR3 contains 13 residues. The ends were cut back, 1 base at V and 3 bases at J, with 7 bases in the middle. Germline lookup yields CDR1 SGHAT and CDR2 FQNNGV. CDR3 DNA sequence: TGTGCCAGCAGCTTAGGTAGGCACTACGAGCAGTACTTC. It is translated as CASSLGRHYEQYF.

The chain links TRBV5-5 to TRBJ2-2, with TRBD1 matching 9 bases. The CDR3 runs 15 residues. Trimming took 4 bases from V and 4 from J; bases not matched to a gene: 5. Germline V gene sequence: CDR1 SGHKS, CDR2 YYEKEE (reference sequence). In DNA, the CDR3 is TGTGCCAGCAGCACCGGACAGGGGAGCACCGGGGAGCTGTTTTTT. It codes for CASSTGQGSTGELFF.

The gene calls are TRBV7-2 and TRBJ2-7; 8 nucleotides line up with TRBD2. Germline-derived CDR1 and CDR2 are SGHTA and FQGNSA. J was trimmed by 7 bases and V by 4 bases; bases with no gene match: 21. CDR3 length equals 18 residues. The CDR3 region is CASSYGGEARGGLGEQYF. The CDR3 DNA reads TGTGCCAGCAGCTACGGTGGCGAGGCCCGGGGGGGCCTCGGGGAGCAGTACTTC.

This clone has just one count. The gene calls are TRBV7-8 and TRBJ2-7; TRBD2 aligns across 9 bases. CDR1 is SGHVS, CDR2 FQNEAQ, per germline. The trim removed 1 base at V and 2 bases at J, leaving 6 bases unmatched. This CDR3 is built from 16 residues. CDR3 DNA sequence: TGTGCCAGCAGCTTAGTGGTAGCGGGGGAAACCTACGAGCAGTACTTC. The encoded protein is CASSLVVAGETYEQYF.

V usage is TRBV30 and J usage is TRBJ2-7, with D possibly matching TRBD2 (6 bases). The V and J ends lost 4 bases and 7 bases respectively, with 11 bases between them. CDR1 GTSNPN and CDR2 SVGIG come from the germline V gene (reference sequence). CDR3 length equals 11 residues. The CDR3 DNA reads TGTGCCTGGAAGCGGGCCGGGGAGCAGTACTTC. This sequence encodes CAWKRAGEQYF.

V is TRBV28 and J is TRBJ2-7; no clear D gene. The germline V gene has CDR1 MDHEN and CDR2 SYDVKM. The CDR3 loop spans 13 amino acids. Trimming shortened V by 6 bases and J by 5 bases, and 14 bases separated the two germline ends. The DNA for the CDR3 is TGTGCCAGCAGCCCCGGGTGGGCCCACGAGCAGTACTTC. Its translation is CASSPGWAHEQYF.

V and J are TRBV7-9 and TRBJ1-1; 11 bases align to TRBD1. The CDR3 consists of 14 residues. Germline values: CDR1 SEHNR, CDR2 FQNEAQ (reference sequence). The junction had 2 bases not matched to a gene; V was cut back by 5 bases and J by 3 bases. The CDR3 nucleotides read TGTGCCAGCAGCCAGGGACAGGGGGACACTGAAGCTTTCTTT. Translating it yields CASSQGQGDTEAFF.

DNA of the CDR3: TGTGCCAGCACTCCCCGGGGCTATTCCTACAATGAGCAGTTCTTC. Translating gives CASTPRGYSYNEQFF. This chain joins TRBV27 and TRBJ2-1, with D perhaps matching TRBD1 or TRBD2 (5 bases each). The CDR3 has 15 residues. Deletions cut 7 bases from V and 1 base from J, with 14 bases between. The germline CDR1 and CDR2 sequences are MNHEY and SMNVEV (reference sequence).

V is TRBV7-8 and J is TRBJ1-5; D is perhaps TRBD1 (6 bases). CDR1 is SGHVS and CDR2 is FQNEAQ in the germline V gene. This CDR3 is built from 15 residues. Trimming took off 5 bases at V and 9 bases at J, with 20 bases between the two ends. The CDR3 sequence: CASSPEGGDLRPQHF. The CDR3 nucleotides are TGTGCCAGCAGCCCAGAGGGGGGAGATTTACGGCCCCAGCATTTT.